What follows is one T cell receptor beta chain and its context. This specimen belongs to a study of T cell changes during pregnancy in multiple sclerosis. CDR3 length: 14 residues. Germline trimming cut 5 bases from V and 4 bases from J; bases unmatched to any gene: 5. Germline assignment: CDR1 GTSNPN and CDR2 SVGIG (reference sequence). Sequenced by immunoSEQ multiplex PCR; TCRdb stores in-frame clones only, minus some. The sample gives roughly 38,000 clones, approximately 90% of which show up once; about 7% is in the top ten. This chain uses TRBV30 with TRBJ2-7; 13 bases match TRBD2. The origin of this receptor is a female donor with multiple sclerosis, enrolled in a pregnancy study. Here the sequenced sample was CD8+ T cells from peripheral blood mononuclear cells, taken in the third trimester of pregnancy. The CDR3 is CAWRRLAGGYEQYF. The CDR3, as DNA: TGTGCCTGGCGACGACTAGCGGGGGGATACGAGCAGTACTTC.